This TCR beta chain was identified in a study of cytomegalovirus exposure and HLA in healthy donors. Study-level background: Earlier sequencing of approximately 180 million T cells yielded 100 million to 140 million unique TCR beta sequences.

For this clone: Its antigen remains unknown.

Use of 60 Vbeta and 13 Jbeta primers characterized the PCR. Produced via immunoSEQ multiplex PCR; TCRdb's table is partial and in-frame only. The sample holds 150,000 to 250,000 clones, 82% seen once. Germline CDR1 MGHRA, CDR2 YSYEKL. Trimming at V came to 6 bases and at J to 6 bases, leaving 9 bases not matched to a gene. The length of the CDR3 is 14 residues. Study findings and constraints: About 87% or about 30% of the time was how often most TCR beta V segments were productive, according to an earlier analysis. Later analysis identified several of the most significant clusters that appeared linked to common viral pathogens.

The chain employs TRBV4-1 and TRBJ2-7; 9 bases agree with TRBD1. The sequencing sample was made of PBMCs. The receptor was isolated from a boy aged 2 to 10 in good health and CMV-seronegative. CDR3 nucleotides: TGCGCCAGCAGACAGGGACAGGGTTCGGGCGAGCAGTACTTC. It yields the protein CASRQGQGSGEQYF.